Shown below are 13 T cell receptor beta chains from a single sample sequenced in a study of OX40 agonist ivuxolimab in advanced cancers. The method was the immunoSEQ multiplex PCR assay. Imported from immuneACCESS, the table was reduced by TCRdb to in-frame sequences with V and J called. These copies leave out some clones; in studies compared against another copy, an unresolved V gene accounts for under half, and the cause of the remainder is not known. In all, the sample holds some 96,000 clones, and about four fifths of those were seen once. About 1.5% of the sample rests with the top ten. The sample in question was CD4+ or CD8+ T cells sorted from blood, obtained in a trial of the OX40 agonist ivuxolimab. These receptors all come from an adult with an advanced solid tumor such as melanoma, head and neck, liver or kidney cancer.

This clone was seen more than once but under ten times. The V gene is TRBV13, the J gene TRBJ2-5; TRBD1 agrees at 10 bases. The germline gives CDR1 PRHDT, CDR2 FYEKMQ (reference sequence). After removal of 5 bases from V and 0 bases from J, the junction contained 9 bases not matched to a gene. The CDR3 runs 17 residues. CDR3 nucleotide sequence: TGTGCCAGCAGCCGAAATCCGGGACAGGGGCACCAAGAGACCCAGTACTTC. Translating it yields CASSRNPGQGHQETQYF.

The rearrangement links TRBV4-1 to TRBJ2-7; 11 positions agree with TRBD2. V gave up 2 bases and J gave up 0 bases; unmatched junction bases: 0. This CDR3 has 15 residues. Germline CDR1 reads MGHRA; CDR2 reads YSYEKL. The CDR3 DNA reads TGCGCCAGCAGCCAAACTAGCGGGAGCTCCTACGAGCAGTACTTC. Protein sequence: CASSQTSGSSYEQYF.

The CDR3, as DNA: TGCAGCGTTATCTGGGGAGGAAACACCATATATTTT. Protein product: CSVIWGGNTIYF. The chain employs TRBV29-1 and TRBJ1-3; D is unclear. This CDR3 contains 12 residues. Germline V lookup: CDR1 SQVTM, CDR2 ANQGSEA. Between the trimmed V and J ends, which lost 5 bases and 4 bases, there was a span of 9 bases.

V usage is TRBV4-2 and J usage is TRBJ2-3, with 10 bases that match TRBD2. CDR1 is LGHNA, CDR2 YNFKEQ, per germline. CDR3 length: 16 amino acids. Trimming at V came to 1 base and at J to 2 bases, leaving 3 bases not matched to a gene. The DNA for the CDR3 is TGTGCCAGCAGCCAAGTTAGCGGGGGGCACACAGATACGCAGTATTTT. This encodes CASSQVSGGHTDTQYF.

This chain joins TRBV2 and TRBJ2-3, with TRBD1 identical over 7 bases. The CDR3 has 15 amino acids. CDR1 is SNHLY and CDR2 is FYNNEI in the germline V gene. After removal of 3 bases from V and 2 bases from J, the junction contained 5 bases not matched to a gene. This chain's CDR3 is CASSERDRDTDTQYF. In DNA form, the CDR3 reads TGTGCCAGCAGTGAGCGAGACAGGGACACAGATACGCAGTATTTT.

The chain carries TRBV11-2 and TRBJ2-5; perhaps TRBD1 as D (5 bases). Germline values: CDR1 SGHAT, CDR2 FQNNGV. V lost 5 bases, J lost 1 base, and 14 bases lay in between. The CDR3 length is 15 residues. DNA for the CDR3: TGTGCCAGCAGCAATCGACAGTCGGGCCAAGAGACCCAGTACTTC. The encoded protein is CASSNRQSGQETQYF. Using reference TRBV11-2 and TRBJ2-5 for the parts outside the CDR3, the full variable domain is EAGVAQSPRYKIIEKRQSVAFWCNPISGHATLYWYQQILGQGPKLLIQFQNNGVVDDSQLPKDRFSAERLKGVDSTLKIQPAKLEDSAVYLCASSNRQSGQETQYFGPGTRLLVL.

The V call is TRBV28, the J call TRBJ2-2; weak D call: TRBD1 (7 bases). The CDR3 runs to 15 residues. The V and J ends lost 8 bases and 4 bases respectively, with 17 bases between them. Germline values: CDR1 MDHEN, CDR2 SYDVKM. The chain's CDR3 is CASGLEGATTGELFF. The CDR3 bases are TGTGCCAGCGGGTTGGAGGGGGCCACCACCGGGGAGCTGTTTTTT.

By its share, this clone is medium-sized. The J gene is TRBJ2-2, the V gene TRBV9; 7 nucleotides line up with TRBD1. CDR3 size: 15 residues. V dropped 3 bases and J dropped 1; count of bases not matched to a gene: 3. CDR1 and CDR2 (germline): SGDLS, YYNGEE. For the CDR3, the DNA is TGTGCCAGCAGCGCAAGACAGGGGAACACCGGGGAGCTGTTTTTT. Translated, it gives CASSARQGNTGELFF.

As for this clone: Other DNA sequences within the sample encode an identical CDR3. The chain uses TRBV27 and TRBJ1-3; 8 nucleotides agree with TRBD1. The CDR3 is 14 amino acids. From germline, CDR1 is MNHEY and CDR2 SMNVEV (reference sequence). After removal of 6 bases from V and 2 bases from J, the junction contained 3 bases not matched to a gene. In nucleotides, the CDR3 is TGTGCCAGCAGGCAGACAGGGGCTGGAAACACCATATATTTT. It yields the protein CASRQTGAGNTIYF.

The V and J genes are TRBV7-2 and TRBJ2-2, with 8 bases fitting TRBD1. This CDR3 has 17 residues. Germline V gene data show CDR1 as SGHTA and CDR2 as FQGNSA. V shed 1 base, J shed 3 bases, and the junction held 7 bases outside the gene matches. The CDR3 sequence: CASSLVGQGADTGELFF. The DNA of the CDR3 is TGTGCCAGCAGCTTAGTTGGCCAGGGGGCCGACACCGGGGAGCTGTTTTTT. Complete variable domain (other parts from reference TRBV7-2 and TRBJ2-2): GAGVSQSPSNKVTEKGKDVELRCDPISGHTALYWYRQSLGQGLEFLIYFQGNSAPDKSGLPSDRFSAERTGGSVSTLTIQRTQQEDSAVYLCASSLVGQGADTGELFFGEGSRLTVL.

The gene calls are TRBV12-5 and TRBJ1-5; D unresolved. Per germline, CDR1 LGHNT and CDR2 FRNRAP. CDR3 size: 16 residues. Trimming removed 3 bases from V and 1 base from J, with 13 bases in between. The CDR3 reads CASGFTPIGSNQPQHF. The CDR3 coding sequence is TGTGCTAGTGGTTTCACGCCTATTGGGAGCAATCAGCCCCAGCATTTT. Based on the CDR3 plus reference TRBV12-5 and TRBJ1-5, the full variable domain is DARVTQTPRHKVTEMGQEVTMRCQPILGHNTVFWYRQTMMQGLELLAYFRNRAPLDDSGMPKDRFSAEMPDATLATLKIQPSEPRDSAVYFCASGFTPIGSNQPQHFGDGTRLSIL.

The V and J genes are TRBV27 and TRBJ1-5, with a weak D call TRBD1 (5 bases). V dropped 6 bases and J dropped 6 bases, with 15 bases sitting between them. This CDR3 spans 14 amino acids. In germline, CDR1 is MNHEY, CDR2 SMNVEV (reference sequence). In nucleotides, the CDR3 is TGTGCCAGCAGAGGTCTAGGGGAGGGTCAGCCCCAGCATTTT. Protein sequence: CASRGLGEGQPQHF.

This rearrangement joins TRBV5-6 to TRBJ1-2; no clear D gene. The germline V and J ends were trimmed by 4 bases and 8 bases, with 15 bases remaining between them. Germline CDR1 and CDR2: SGHDT and YYEEEE. CDR3 length: 13 residues. In nucleotides, the CDR3 is TGTGCCAGCAGCCTCCCGGCGGTGTGGGGCTACACCTTC. It translates to CASSLPAVWGYTF.